This T cell receptor beta chain appears in the sequencing data of a study of blood T cell repertoires in COVID-19. Looking at the study overall: Researchers got acute and convalescent COVID-19 samples from the United States, Italy and Spain. Sources were T cells, B-cell-depleted T cells, or PBMCs; the material itself was cDNA or gDNA.

The CDR3 sequence is 14 residues long. Germline V CDR1 and CDR2: ENHRY, SYGVKD. Germline trimming cut 6 bases from V and 4 bases from J; bases unmatched to any gene: 5. In Seattle, patients joined the study during active infection and were tracked longitudinally. Per the original methods: Amplification from reference gene primers served as the basis for estimated nucleated cell counts. Sequencing was performed with immunoSEQ multiplex PCR; in TCRdb, only in-frame clones are kept and a portion is missing. The D gene and trimming were derived from the DNA, and the V and J assignments and clone size from that table. The table shows about 130,000 clones, with approximately 90% occurring only once.

J is TRBJ1-2 and V is TRBV10-3; 10 positions match TRBD1. Sequenced: peripheral blood. The receptor was isolated from a man between 60 and 70 years old with COVID-19, enrolled during active disease. The CDR3 DNA is TGTGCCATCAGGGGGACAGGGGCGACCTATGGCTACACCTTC. As protein: CAIRGTGATYGYTF.